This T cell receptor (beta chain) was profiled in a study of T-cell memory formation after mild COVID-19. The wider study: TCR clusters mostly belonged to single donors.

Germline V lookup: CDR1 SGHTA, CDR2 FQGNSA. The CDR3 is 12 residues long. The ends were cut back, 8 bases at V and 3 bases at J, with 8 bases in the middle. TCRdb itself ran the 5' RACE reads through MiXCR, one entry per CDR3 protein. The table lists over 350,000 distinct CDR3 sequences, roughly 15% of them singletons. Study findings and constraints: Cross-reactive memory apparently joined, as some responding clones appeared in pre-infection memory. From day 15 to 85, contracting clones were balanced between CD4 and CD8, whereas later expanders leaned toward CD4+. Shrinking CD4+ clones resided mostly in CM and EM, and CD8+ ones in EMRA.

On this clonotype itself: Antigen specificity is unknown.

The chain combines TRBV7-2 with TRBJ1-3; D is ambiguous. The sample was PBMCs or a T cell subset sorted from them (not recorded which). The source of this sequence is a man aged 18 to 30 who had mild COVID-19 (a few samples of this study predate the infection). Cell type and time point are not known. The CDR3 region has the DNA TGTGCCAGCCAGGCGGTTGGAAACACCATATATTTT. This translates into CASQAVGNTIYF.